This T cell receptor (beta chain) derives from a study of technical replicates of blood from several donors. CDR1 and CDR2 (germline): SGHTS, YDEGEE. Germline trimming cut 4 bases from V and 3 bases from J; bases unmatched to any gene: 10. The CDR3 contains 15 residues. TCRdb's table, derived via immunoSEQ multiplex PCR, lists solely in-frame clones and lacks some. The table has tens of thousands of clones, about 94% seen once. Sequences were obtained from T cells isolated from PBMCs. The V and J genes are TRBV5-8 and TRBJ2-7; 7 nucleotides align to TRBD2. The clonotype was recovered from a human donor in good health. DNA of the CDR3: TGTGCCAGCAGCCGCATCGTAGCGGGTCACTACGAGCAGTACTTC. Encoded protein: CASSRIVAGHYEQYF.